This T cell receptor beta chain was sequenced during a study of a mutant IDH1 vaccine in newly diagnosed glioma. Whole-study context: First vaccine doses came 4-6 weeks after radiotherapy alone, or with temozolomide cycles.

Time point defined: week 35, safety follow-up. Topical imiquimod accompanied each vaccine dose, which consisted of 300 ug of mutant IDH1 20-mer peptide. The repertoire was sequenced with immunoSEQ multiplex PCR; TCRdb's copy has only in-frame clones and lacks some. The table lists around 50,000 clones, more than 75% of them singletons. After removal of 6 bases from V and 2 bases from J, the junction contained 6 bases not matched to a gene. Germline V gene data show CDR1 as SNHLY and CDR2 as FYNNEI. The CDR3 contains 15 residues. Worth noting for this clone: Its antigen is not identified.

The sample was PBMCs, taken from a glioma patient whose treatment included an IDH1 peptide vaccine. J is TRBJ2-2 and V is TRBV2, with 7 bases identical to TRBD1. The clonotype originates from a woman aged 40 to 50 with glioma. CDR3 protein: CASRLQGPNTGELFF. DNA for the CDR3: TGTGCCAGCAGGCTACAGGGGCCCAACACCGGGGAGCTGTTTTTT.